These 9 T cell receptor beta chains were all obtained from the same sample, sequenced in a study of regulatory T cells in long-lasting Graves disease. Time point reported: persistent/refractory GD, antithyroid drugs over 5 years with positive TRAb. PBMC RNA served as the TCR library source. Investigators prepared the TCR beta libraries by applying iRepertoire HTBI primers and Arm-PCR of CDR3 regions. Each CDR3 protein is one row after TCRdb ran MiXCR on the multiplex PCR reads. Seen here are under 450,000 distinct CDR3 sequences, about a quarter observed once, and the top ten hold about a quarter. The source was peripheral blood mononuclear cells (PBMCs), collected when the disease was refractory, from a patient treated with antithyroid drugs. The receptors derive from a female donor with Graves disease.

The V gene is TRBV27, the J gene TRBJ1-2; D gene ambiguous. CDR3 length equals 12 residues. The ends were cut back, 6 bases at V and 7 bases at J, with 12 bases in the middle. Germline V CDR1 and CDR2: MNHEY, SMNVEV (reference sequence). The CDR3 DNA follows: TGTGCCAGCAGGACCTATGCGGCTGGCTACACCTTC. Protein sequence: CASRTYAAGYTF.

This rearrangement joins TRBV20-1 to TRBJ2-7; the D gene is possibly TRBD1 (5 bases). V gave up 6 bases and J gave up 0 bases, with 12 bases separating them. This CDR3 has 13 residues. CDR1 and CDR2 (germline): DFQATT, SNEGSKA (reference sequence). The CDR3 DNA reads as TGCAGTGCCCTCAGGGCCAGCTCCTACGAGCAGTACTTC. It is translated as CSALRASSYEQYF.

The chain uses TRBV7-2 and TRBJ2-3; D is unresolved. Per germline, CDR1 SGHTA and CDR2 FQGNSA. This CDR3 region has 13 residues. Deletions cut 6 bases from V and 3 bases from J, with 10 bases between. The CDR3 coding sequence is TGTGCCAGCAGTAACTTGAGAACAGATACGCAGTATTTT. Amino acids: CASSNLRTDTQYF.

The rearrangement joins TRBV20-1 to TRBJ2-7, with 7 bases identical to TRBD2. V shed 0 bases and J 2 bases; nucleotides not matched to a gene: 7. This CDR3 has 15 residues. Germline CDR1 and CDR2: DFQATT and SNEGSKA (reference sequence). The CDR3 nucleotides read TGCAGTGCTAGAGATCGCCTAGCGGCCCCCTACGAGCAGTACTTC. Its protein is CSARDRLAAPYEQYF.

This clonotype was picked up many times. The chain joins TRBV27 to TRBJ1-1; the D is unclear. The germline V gene has CDR1 MNHEY and CDR2 SMNVEV (reference sequence). This CDR3 region has 14 residues. The V gene lost 4 bases and the J gene lost 1 base, with 10 bases spanning the gap. CDR3 sequence reads: CASSSFPENTEAFF. CDR3 bases: TGTGCCAGCAGTTCGTTCCCGGAGAACACTGAAGCTTTCTTT.

This clonotype was counted between two and nine times. The chain joins TRBV6-1 to TRBJ1-1, with 10 bases that match TRBD1. J lost 6 bases, V lost 5 bases, and 12 bases had no gene match. The CDR3 sequence is 16 residues long. From germline, CDR1 is MNHNS and CDR2 SASEGT. DNA of the CDR3: TGTGCCAGCAGTCCATATCCCGACAGGGGGCGCCCTGAAGCTTTCTTT. The encoded protein is CASSPYPDRGRPEAFF.

This clonotype has only a few counts. The chain is built from TRBV7-2 and TRBJ2-5, with 9 bases aligning to TRBD2. CDR3 length: 17 amino acids. Germline loops: CDR1 SGHTA, CDR2 FQGNSA. J was trimmed by 0 bases and V by 0 bases; bases with no gene match: 5. The CDR3: CASSLALAGGDQETQYF. As DNA, the CDR3 is TGTGCCAGCAGCTTAGCCTTGGCGGGAGGGGACCAAGAGACCCAGTACTTC. Filled out from reference TRBV7-2 and TRBJ2-5, the complete variable domain reads GAGVSQSPSNKVTEKGKDVELRCDPISGHTALYWYRQSLGQGLEFLIYFQGNSAPDKSGLPSDRFSAERTGGSVSTLTIQRTQQEDSAVYLCASSLALAGGDQETQYFGPGTRLLVL.

The V and J genes are TRBV3-1 and TRBJ2-7, with D possibly called TRBD1 or TRBD2 (5 bases each). The V and J ends lost 1 base and 2 bases respectively, with 9 bases between them. The CDR3 totals 14 residues. Per the germline V gene, CDR1 is LGHDT and CDR2 is YNNKEL (reference sequence). The CDR3 region has the DNA TGTGCCAGCAGCCAAGGAAGGGGACCCTACGAGCAGTACTTC. Translating it yields CASSQGRGPYEQYF.

This clonotype was counted ten times or more. The V and J genes are TRBV12-3 or TRBV12-4 and TRBJ2-2, with 8 bases fitting TRBD2. With 5 bases clipped from V and 5 bases from J, the junction kept 4 bases outside the gene matches. This CDR3 region has 14 residues. The CDR3 nucleotides read TGTGCCAGCAGTCGGACTAGCAGGACCGGGGAGCTGTTTTTT. Amino acids: CASSRTSRTGELFF.